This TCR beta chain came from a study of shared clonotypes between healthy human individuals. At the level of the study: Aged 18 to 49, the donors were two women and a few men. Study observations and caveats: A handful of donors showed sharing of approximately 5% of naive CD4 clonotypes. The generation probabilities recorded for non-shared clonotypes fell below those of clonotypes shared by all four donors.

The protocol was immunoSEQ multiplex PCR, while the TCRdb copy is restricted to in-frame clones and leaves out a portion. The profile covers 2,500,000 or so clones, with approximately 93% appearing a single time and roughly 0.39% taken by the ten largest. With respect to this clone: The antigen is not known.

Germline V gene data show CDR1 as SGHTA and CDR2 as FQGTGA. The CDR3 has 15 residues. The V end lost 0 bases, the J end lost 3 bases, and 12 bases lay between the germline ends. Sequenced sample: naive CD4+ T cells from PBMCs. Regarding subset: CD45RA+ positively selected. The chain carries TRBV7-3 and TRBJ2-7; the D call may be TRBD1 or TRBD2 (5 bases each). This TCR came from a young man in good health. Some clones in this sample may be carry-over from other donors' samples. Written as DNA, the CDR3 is TGTGCCAGCAGCTTAACAGGACTGGGGGTCTACGAGCAGTACTTC. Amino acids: CASSLTGLGVYEQYF.